Sequencing of this T cell receptor beta chain was carried out in a study of identifying expanded T cells in peripheral blood. V was trimmed by 3 bases and J by 5 bases, leaving 13 bases between them. The CDR3 is 14 amino acids. The germline V gene encodes CDR1 SGHVS and CDR2 FNYEAQ. Only in-frame clones appear in the TCRdb table, and some are missing; sequencing was by immunoSEQ multiplex PCR. The repertoire holds some 95,000 clones, with 88% as singletons. This clone was seen only once. This receptor was taken from a person aged 18 to 75 in good health. The rearrangement links TRBV7-6 to TRBJ1-1; a possible D gene is TRBD1 (6 bases). The sample consisted of blood. CDR3 region: CASSFTGAWTEAFF. CDR3 coding DNA: TGTGCCAGCAGCTTCACGGGGGCATGGACTGAAGCTTTCTTT. Drawing the rest from reference TRBV7-6 and TRBJ1-1, the complete variable domain is GAGVSQSPRYKVTKRGQDVALRCDPISGHVSLYWYRQALGQGPEFLTYFNYEAQQDKSGLPNDRFSAERPEGSISTLTIQRTEQRDSAMYRCASSFTGAWTEAFFGQGTRLTVV.